The 32 T cell receptor beta chains below come from one sample, sequenced in a study of T cells in Graves' hyperthyroidism and ophthalmopathy. Using RNA transcripts as the source, TCR beta CDR3 regions were amplified. HTBI primers were used for first-round RT-PCR of the TCR CDR3. In TCRdb, the multiplex PCR reads were re-called with MiXCR into one record per CDR3 protein. This sample has roughly 280,000 distinct CDR3 sequences; approximately 15% occur once, and the top ten carry around 57%. The sequenced material came from blood. The receptors come from an older woman with Graves' ophthalmopathy.

This clonotype was seen repeatedly, ten times or more. The chain employs TRBV29-1 and TRBJ1-1; tentatively, D is TRBD1 (5 bases). CDR1 is SQVTM, CDR2 ANQGSEA, per germline. The length of the CDR3 is 12 residues. Trimming took 3 bases from V and 4 from J, leaving 9 bases between them. The CDR3 DNA reads as TGCAGCGTTGAGGTAGGGGTCACTGAAGCTTTCTTT. Its protein product is CSVEVGVTEAFF.

J is TRBJ1-1 and V is TRBV7-9; TRBD1 might be the D (5 bases). The CDR3 consists of 15 residues. V gave up 3 bases and J gave up 4 bases, with 15 bases separating them. Germline assignment: CDR1 SEHNR and CDR2 FQNEAQ (reference sequence). The CDR3 spells CASSFIQDGGTEAFF. The CDR3 DNA follows: TGTGCCAGCAGCTTTATCCAAGACGGGGGCACTGAAGCTTTCTTT. The variable domain in full, with the rest retrieved from reference TRBV7-9 and TRBJ1-1, is DTGVSQNPRHKITKRGQNVTFRCDPISEHNRLYWYRQTLGQGPEFLTYFQNEAQLEKSRLLSDRFSAERPKGSFSTLEIQRTEQGDSAMYLCASSFIQDGGTEAFFGQGTRLTVV.

This clonotype was seen at least ten times. The chain joins TRBV12-3 or TRBV12-4 to TRBJ1-4; possible D gene TRBD1, 5 bases. This CDR3 comprises 14 residues. Trimming cost V 3 bases and J 1 base, with 6 bases left between them. CDR3 sequence: CASSFTGTNEKLFF. The CDR3 DNA reads as TGTGCCAGCAGTTTCACAGGAACTAATGAAAAACTGTTTTTT.

This clonotype turned up a few times. The chain links TRBV27 to TRBJ1-1; D is undetermined. Trimming cost V 0 bases and J 2 bases, with 10 bases left between them. This CDR3 comprises 15 residues. The V gene's germline CDR1 is MNHEY and CDR2 SMNVEV (reference sequence). CDR3 coding DNA: TGTGCCAGCAGTTTATCTTGGGGTAGAAACACTGAAGCTTTCTTT. Its protein product is CASSLSWGRNTEAFF.

This clonotype has at least ten counts. The chain recombines TRBV18 with TRBJ1-1, with 9 bases that match TRBD1. J was trimmed by 7 bases and V by 6 bases; bases with no gene match: 9. CDR3 length: 14 residues. In germline, CDR1 is KGHSH, CDR2 LQKENI. CDR3 nucleotide sequence: TGTGCCAGCTCGTCGACAGGGGGAACGTATGAAGCTTTCTTT. It specifies CASSSTGGTYEAFF.

This clonotype was detected ten times or more. This chain joins TRBV27 and TRBJ1-5; 8 positions match TRBD1. The CDR3 is 15 amino acids. V shed 0 bases and J 3 bases; nucleotides not matched to a gene: 1. CDR1 is MNHEY, CDR2 SMNVEV, per germline (reference sequence). The chain's CDR3 is CASSLSGQVNQPQHF. The CDR3 DNA is TGTGCCAGCAGTTTATCGGGACAGGTCAATCAGCCCCAGCATTTT.

The sample holds many counts of this clonotype. The chain couples TRBV28 to TRBJ1-1; TRBD1 agrees at 11 bases. This CDR3 has 15 amino acids. V was clipped by 1 base and J by 5 bases; unmatched bases: 3. Germline loops: CDR1 MDHEN, CDR2 SYDVKM. CDR3: CASSLSGTGGTEAFF. As DNA, the CDR3 is TGTGCCAGCAGTTTATCCGGGACAGGGGGTACTGAAGCTTTCTTT.

Concerning this clonotype: This may come from a read error, since a much larger clone is one base off. V and J are TRBV7-2 and TRBJ1-2, with 10 positions matching TRBD1. The J segment lost 2 bases and the V segment lost 0 bases, leaving 6 bases of the junction unmatched. The CDR3 has 17 amino acids. Germline loops: CDR1 SGHTA, CDR2 FQGNSA. The CDR3 bases are TGTGCCAGCAGCTTAGCCAGCGGGACAGGGGCAAACTATGGCTACACCTTC. It translates to CASSLASGTGANYGYTF. The full variable domain, completed using reference TRBV7-2 and TRBJ1-2, is GAGVSQSPSNKVTEKGKDVELRCDPISGHTALYWYRQSLGQGLEFLIYFQGNSAPDKSGLPSDRFSAERTGGSVSTLTIQRTQQEDSAVYLCASSLASGTGANYGYTFGSGTRLTVV.

The sample holds many counts of this clonotype. V is TRBV11-3 and J is TRBJ2-7; either TRBD1 or TRBD2 may fit D (5 bases each). Trimming took off 5 bases at V and 7 bases at J, with 24 bases between the two ends. The CDR3 consists of 16 residues. Germline loops: CDR1 SGHNT, CDR2 YENEEA. CDR3 sequence reads: CASSRPRDLKSWEQYF. The CDR3 DNA reads TGTGCCAGCAGCCGCCCCCGGGACCTCAAATCTTGGGAGCAGTACTTC.

This clonotype was recorded many times. The chain uses TRBV3-1 and TRBJ1-5; no clear D. V dropped 1 base and J dropped 7 bases, with 14 bases sitting between them. The CDR3 runs to 15 residues. Germline V lookup: CDR1 LGHDT, CDR2 YNNKEL (reference sequence). This CDR3 reads CASSQGRVRRQPQHF. The CDR3 DNA reads TGTGCCAGCAGCCAAGGGAGGGTCCGGAGGCAGCCCCAGCATTTT.

This clonotype was seen many times. The rearrangement joins TRBV6-2 or TRBV6-3 to TRBJ1-1; 7 positions match TRBD1. V shed 6 bases, J shed 1 base, and the junction held 11 bases outside the gene matches. Germline V gene data show CDR1 as MNHEY and CDR2 as SVGEGT. The CDR3 runs 16 residues. The CDR3 nucleotides are TGTGCCAGCAGACGCCTTCCCGGGACAGCGAACACTGAAGCTTTCTTT. Translated, it gives CASRRLPGTANTEAFF.

The chain links TRBV7-9 to TRBJ1-1; D might be TRBD1 (5 bases). This CDR3 is built from 12 residues. The ends were cut back, 7 bases at V and 3 bases at J, with 9 bases in the middle. Germline-derived CDR1 and CDR2 are SEHNR and FQNEAQ (reference sequence). The CDR3 here is CASTPGHTEAFF. The CDR3, as DNA: TGTGCCAGCACGCCAGGGCACACTGAAGCTTTCTTT.

This chain uses TRBV6-5 with TRBJ2-2; 11 positions match TRBD2. There are 18 residues in the CDR3. J was trimmed by 5 bases and V by 2 bases; bases with no gene match: 10. Germline V gene data show CDR1 as MNHEY and CDR2 as SVGAGI. CDR3 bases: TGTGCCAGCAGTTACATGGAACTAGCGGGAGATGGAACCGGGGAGCTGTTTTTT. Translation gives CASSYMELAGDGTGELFF.

This clonotype came up many times. The chain carries TRBV20-1 and TRBJ2-5, with D perhaps being TRBD1 or TRBD2 (6 bases each). The CDR3 has 14 residues. Germline V gene data show CDR1 as DFQATT and CDR2 as SNEGSKA (reference sequence). V was cut by 6 bases and J by 4 bases, with 18 bases left in between. The DNA for the CDR3 is TGCAGTGCCGGGGGCCGGGCGGGAAGAGAGACCCAGTACTTC. This codes for CSAGGRAGRETQYF.

This clonotype was found many times. The chain carries TRBV29-1 and TRBJ2-7; 10 nucleotides line up with TRBD1. The CDR3 is made up of 16 amino acids. The germline gives CDR1 SQVTM, CDR2 ANQGSEA. V was clipped by 5 bases and J by 4 bases; unmatched bases: 14. This CDR3 reads CSVLPGPGQGRYEQYF. CDR3 nucleotides: TGCAGCGTTCTCCCTGGACCGGGACAGGGGCGATACGAGCAGTACTTC.

This clonotype came up many times. The chain combines TRBV5-1 with TRBJ2-1, with D unclear. V lost 0 bases and J 8 bases, leaving 15 bases between the germline ends. Looked up from germline, CDR1 is SGHRS and CDR2 is YFSETQ. The CDR3 is made up of 15 amino acids. The DNA of the CDR3 is TGCGCCAGCAGCTTGGGTGGACCCGATCGCCATGAGCAGTTCTTC. Translated, it gives CASSLGGPDRHEQFF.

V is TRBV7-2 and J is TRBJ2-7, with TRBD2 matching 12 bases. J was trimmed by 5 bases and V by 5 bases; bases with no gene match: 10. CDR1 is SGHTA and CDR2 is FQGNSA in the germline V gene. There are 16 residues in the CDR3. CDR3: CASSIRLAGVLNEQYF. In nucleotides, the CDR3 is TGTGCCAGCAGCATCCGACTAGCGGGAGTCTTAAACGAGCAGTACTTC.

This clonotype was recorded at least ten times. This rearrangement joins TRBV29-1 to TRBJ1-6, with D tentatively TRBD1 (5 bases). With 5 bases removed from V and 6 bases from J, the gap between germline ends came to 11 bases. Germline-derived CDR1 and CDR2 are SQVTM and ANQGSEA. The length of the CDR3 is 13 residues. The CDR3 spells CSVWQGPNSPLHF. For the CDR3, the DNA is TGCAGCGTTTGGCAGGGTCCTAATTCACCCCTCCACTTT.

This clonotype showed up many times. The chain joins TRBV12-3 or TRBV12-4 to TRBJ2-7; D is undetermined. V was cut by 6 bases and J by 6 bases, with 12 bases left in between. The CDR3 contains 12 residues. CDR3 bases: TGTGCCAGCAGGGTAGCACACTTCGAGCAGTACTTC. Translating gives CASRVAHFEQYF.

The chain has TRBV29-1 and TRBJ1-2, with D possibly TRBD1 on 6 matching bases. Trimming pared 2 bases from V and 3 bases from J, leaving 13 bases between. The CDR3 length is 14 residues. The germline V gene encodes CDR1 SQVTM and CDR2 ANQGSEA. CDR3 sequence (DNA): TGCAGCGTTGAATTCGGGGGGGGCTACTATGGCTACACCTTC. This sequence encodes CSVEFGGGYYGYTF.

This clonotype was counted at least ten times. The gene calls are TRBV18 and TRBJ1-1, with a possible D match to TRBD1 (6 bases). CDR3 length: 15 residues. Germline-derived CDR1 and CDR2 are KGHSH and LQKENI. V was pared by 3 bases and J by 1 base, with 12 bases between. CDR3 sequence reads: CASSPYREPNTEAFF. The CDR3 nucleotides read TGTGCCAGCTCACCTTACAGGGAGCCGAACACTGAAGCTTTCTTT.

This clonotype occurred many times. The gene calls are TRBV4-1 and TRBJ2-5; D is tentatively TRBD1 or TRBD2 (5 bases each). This CDR3 has 15 amino acids. From germline, CDR1 is MGHRA and CDR2 YSYEKL. Deletions cut 1 base from V and 4 bases from J, with 13 bases between. As DNA, the CDR3 is TGCGCCAGCAGCCAAGTCGGGGCAGGGCGAGAGACCCAGTACTTC. Translated, it gives CASSQVGAGRETQYF.

The rearrangement uses TRBV6-2 or TRBV6-3 and TRBJ2-7; 8 bases are a match to TRBD1. Per the germline V gene, CDR1 is MNHEY and CDR2 is SVGEGT. This CDR3 is built from 17 residues. After removal of 2 bases from V and 7 bases from J, the junction contained 16 bases not matched to a gene. CDR3 nucleotides: TGTGCCAGCAGTTACCTTACCCCCCGGACAGGGCCGGGGGAGCAGTACTTC. It specifies CASSYLTPRTGPGEQYF.

This clonotype showed up many times. The chain is built from TRBV12-3 or TRBV12-4 and TRBJ2-7, with D maybe TRBD1 (5 bases). The V and J ends lost 2 bases and 1 base respectively, with 9 bases between them. This CDR3 has 14 amino acids. CDR3 DNA sequence: TGTGCCAGCAGTTTAACGAAGGGGTCCTACGAGCAGTACTTC. Translated: CASSLTKGSYEQYF.

Here the CDR3 DNA reads TGTGCCACCAGTGATTCCGACCCCTATGGCTACACCTTC. Residues: CATSDSDPYGYTF. The V gene is TRBV24-1, the J gene TRBJ1-2; D uncertain. Trimming pared 2 bases from V and 4 bases from J, leaving 7 bases between. Germline CDR1 KGHDR, CDR2 SFDVKD. The CDR3 sequence is 13 residues long.

This clonotype was seen repeatedly, ten times or more. V is TRBV20-1 and J is TRBJ2-7; D may be TRBD2 (6 bases). Trimming pared 4 bases from V and 1 base from J, leaving 17 bases between. The germline CDR1 and CDR2 sequences are DFQATT and SNEGSKA (reference sequence). The CDR3 totals 15 residues. CDR3 in DNA: TGCAGTGCTATCCGGAGGGAACTTCCTTCCTACGAGCAGTACTTC. Translation: CSAIRRELPSYEQYF.

The sample holds a few counts of this clonotype. The chain combines TRBV28 with TRBJ1-2; no firm D call. Germline-derived CDR1 and CDR2 are MDHEN and SYDVKM. The CDR3 totals 13 residues. The ends were cut back, 3 bases at V and 2 bases at J, with 7 bases in the middle. The CDR3, as DNA: TGTGCCAGCAGTTTCGGCCAGAACTATGGCTACACCTTC. It codes for CASSFGQNYGYTF.

J is TRBJ1-2 and V is TRBV29-1; no clear D gene. Deletions cut 6 bases from V and 3 bases from J, with 8 bases between. The CDR3 consists of 11 residues. CDR1 and CDR2 from the germline V gene are SQVTM and ANQGSEA. Here the CDR3 reads CSVNRDYGYTF. CDR3 DNA sequence: TGCAGCGTGAATAGGGACTATGGCTACACCTTC.

This clonotype has ten or more counts. The V call is TRBV5-5, the J call TRBJ2-2, with TRBD2 matching over 9 bases. The germline gives CDR1 SGHKS, CDR2 YYEKEE (reference sequence). The CDR3 runs to 17 residues. V lost 4 bases to trimming and J lost 0 bases; unmatched junction nucleotides: 7. This chain's CDR3 is CASSHGASGANTGELFF. The CDR3 nucleotides are TGTGCCAGCAGCCACGGGGCTAGCGGGGCGAACACCGGGGAGCTGTTTTTT.

Only a few counts were recorded for this clonotype. CDR3 region: CASSQVIDRGRILHEQYF. Here the CDR3 DNA reads TGTGCCAGCAGCCAAGTGATCGACAGGGGGCGAATCCTCCACGAGCAGTACTTC. The genes are TRBV4-2 and TRBJ2-7; TRBD1 aligns across 10 bases. V shed 1 base, J shed 5 bases, and the junction held 14 bases outside the gene matches. The germline V gene has CDR1 LGHNA and CDR2 YNFKEQ. This CDR3 has 18 amino acids.

J is TRBJ1-2 and V is TRBV27; D is uncertain. Germline V CDR1 and CDR2: MNHEY, SMNVEV (reference sequence). V was trimmed by 5 bases and J by 3 bases, leaving 10 bases between them. The CDR3 has 13 residues. The CDR3 here is CASSPQIYYGYTF. The CDR3 region has the DNA TGTGCCAGCAGTCCCCAGATCTACTATGGCTACACCTTC.

With respect to this clonotype: Given a much more abundant clone one base away, this may be a read error. The chain links TRBV28 to TRBJ1-5, with TRBD1 matching over 7 bases. Germline V gene sequence: CDR1 MDHEN, CDR2 SYDVKM. This CDR3 region has 18 residues. CDR3 nucleotide sequence: TGTGCCAGCCGTTTAAGGGGCAGGGGGGGCCATAGCAATCAGCCCCAGCATTTT. Residues: CASRLRGRGGHSNQPQHF.